The 28 T cell receptor beta chains given below trace back to one sample, sequenced in a study of cytomegalovirus exposure and HLA in healthy donors. Amplification used 60 Vbeta primers and 13 Jbeta primers. The protocol was immunoSEQ multiplex PCR, while the TCRdb copy is restricted to in-frame clones and leaves out a portion. The table shows roughly 130,000 clones, with about three quarters occurring only once. Material: PBMCs. The receptors originated from a middle-aged man in good health and CMV-seropositive.

The rearrangement joins TRBV4-1 to TRBJ1-2; the D is unclear. CDR1 is MGHRA and CDR2 is YSYEKL in the germline V gene. With 0 bases removed from V and 0 bases from J, the gap between germline ends came to 14 bases. The CDR3 consists of 17 residues. Written as DNA, the CDR3 is TGCGCCAGCAGCCAAGATCAACCAGGCCTAACTAACTATGGCTACACCTTC. Encoded protein: CASSQDQPGLTNYGYTF.

This chain connects TRBV5-1 to TRBJ1-4; D ambiguous. CDR3 length: 15 residues. Germline lookup yields CDR1 SGHRS and CDR2 YFSETQ. The V end lost 0 bases, the J end lost 4 bases, and 10 bases lay between the germline ends. The CDR3 bases are TGCGCCAGCAGCTTGGGAGCAGCGCATAATGAAAAACTGTTTTTT. It specifies CASSLGAAHNEKLFF.

The J gene is TRBJ1-2, the V gene TRBV28, with TRBD1 matching 8 bases. Germline V gene lookup returns CDR1 MDHEN and CDR2 SYDVKM. J lost 4 bases, V lost 5 bases, and 6 bases had no gene match. CDR3 length equals 14 residues. The CDR3 loop is CASSRTGLSYGYTF. The CDR3 nucleotides are TGTGCCAGCAGTCGGACAGGGTTGTCCTATGGCTACACCTTC.

There are a few counts of this clone. V and J are TRBV2 and TRBJ1-5; D is possibly TRBD1 (5 bases). The length of the CDR3 is 13 residues. The V end lost 7 bases, the J end lost 2 bases, and 9 bases lay between the germline ends. CDR1 and CDR2 (germline): SNHLY, FYNNEI. The CDR3 nucleotides are TGTGCCAGCAAGGTACAGGGCAATCAGCCCCAGCATTTT. This codes for CASKVQGNQPQHF.

The chain recombines TRBV5-4 with TRBJ2-5; TRBD2 agrees at 7 bases. CDR3 length: 14 amino acids. Germline loops: CDR1 SGHNT, CDR2 YYREEE (reference sequence). V was pared by 4 bases and J by 5 bases, with 8 bases of the junction left unmatched. Here the CDR3 reads CASSRTFSGETQYF. In DNA form, the CDR3 reads TGTGCCAGCAGCCGGACGTTTAGCGGGGAGACCCAGTACTTC. The variable domain in full, with the rest retrieved from reference TRBV5-4 and TRBJ2-5, is ETGVTQSPTHLIKTRGQQVTLRCSSQSGHNTVSWYQQALGQGPQFIFQYYREEENGRGNFPPRFSGLQFPNYSSELNVNALELDDSALYLCASSRTFSGETQYFGPGTRLLVL.

This chain joins TRBV5-1 and TRBJ2-2; unclear D gene. Trimming took off 4 bases at V and 4 bases at J, with 5 bases between the two ends. Germline V gene data show CDR1 as SGHRS and CDR2 as YFSETQ. This CDR3 is 12 amino acids long. The CDR3 is CASSLSTGELFF. CDR3 nucleotides: TGCGCCAGCAGCCTGAGCACCGGGGAGCTGTTTTTT.

The count of this clone is one. V is TRBV7-9 and J is TRBJ2-5; 10 bases are a match to TRBD1. V was clipped by 5 bases and J by 1 base; unmatched bases: 7. This CDR3 is 16 amino acids long. CDR1 SEHNR and CDR2 FQNEAQ come from the germline V gene (reference sequence). The CDR3 DNA reads as TGTGCCAGCAGCCGGGACAGGGGCTACCTCCAAGAGACCCAGTACTTC. Translating gives CASSRDRGYLQETQYF.

The V gene is TRBV7-6, the J gene TRBJ1-4; the D gene is possibly TRBD1 (6 bases). The CDR3 runs to 18 residues. The V gene's germline CDR1 is SGHVS and CDR2 FNYEAQ. V lost 4 bases and J 4 bases, leaving 22 bases between the germline ends. The CDR3 DNA follows: TGTGCCAGCAGCTCCCGGTGGGGGGGCGGAGGGATTAATGAAAAACTGTTTTTT. It specifies CASSSRWGGGGINEKLFF.

The CDR3 loop is CASSLAGGPSGNTIYF. The DNA of the CDR3 is TGTGCCAGCAGCTTAGCGGGAGGGCCCTCTGGAAACACCATATATTTT. This chain connects TRBV13 to TRBJ1-3, with D uncertain. V dropped 1 base and J dropped 0 bases, with 10 bases sitting between them. CDR3 length: 16 residues. Per germline, CDR1 PRHDT and CDR2 FYEKMQ (reference sequence). Looking up the rest from reference TRBV13 and TRBJ1-3 gives the full variable domain: AAGVIQSPRHLIKEKRETATLKCYPIPRHDTVYWYQQGPGQDPQFLISFYEKMQSDKGSIPDRFSAQQFSDYHSELNMSSLELGDSALYFCASSLAGGPSGNTIYFGEGSWLTVV.

The chain has TRBV29-1 and TRBJ1-4, with 7 bases matching TRBD1. The V segment lost 7 bases and the J segment 7 bases; nucleotides outside the gene matches: 12. The CDR3 covers 14 residues. From germline, CDR1 is SQVTM and CDR2 ANQGSEA. CDR3 residues: CSASLGGGGEKLFF. The DNA of the CDR3 is TGCAGCGCCTCTCTAGGAGGGGGCGGTGAAAAACTGTTTTTT.

V is TRBV28 and J is TRBJ2-5; perhaps TRBD1 as D (5 bases). The DNA end is a closer match to TRBJ2-7, so the J assignment may be wrong. In germline, CDR1 is MDHEN, CDR2 SYDVKM. The CDR3 covers 14 residues. In nucleotides, the CDR3 is TGTGCCAGCAGTTTAGGACACCAGACCAACGAGCAGTACTTC. It encodes CASSLGHQTNEQYF.

The CDR3 region has the DNA TGTGCCAGCAGTGATGTAGCGGGAGGGTCCTACGAGCAGTACTTC. This codes for CASSDVAGGSYEQYF. The V gene is TRBV2, the J gene TRBJ2-7; 11 bases are shared with TRBD2. From germline, CDR1 is SNHLY and CDR2 FYNNEI. V dropped 3 bases and J dropped 1; count of bases not matched to a gene: 2. The CDR3 has 15 residues.

This rearrangement joins TRBV19 to TRBJ2-2; 7 bases map to TRBD1. The germline gives CDR1 LNHDA, CDR2 SQIVND (reference sequence). V lost 9 bases to trimming and J lost 1 base; unmatched junction nucleotides: 14. The CDR3 has 17 amino acids. CDR3 sequence (DNA): TGTGCCAGCAAAAGGACAGGAGCTACTATGAACACCGGGGAGCTGTTTTTT. This codes for CASKRTGATMNTGELFF.

The chain is built from TRBV10-3 and TRBJ1-5, with unresolved D. Looked up from germline, CDR1 is ENHRY and CDR2 is SYGVKD. CDR3 length equals 14 residues. V lost 4 bases and J lost 5, with 12 bases in between. The CDR3 DNA reads TGTGCCATCAGTGCCGGCAGGTCCGATCAGCCCCAGCATTTT. Protein: CAISAGRSDQPQHF.

The chain combines TRBV25-1 with TRBJ2-5; D uncertain. V was clipped by 3 bases and J by 1 base, with 9 bases between them. Germline V gene lookup returns CDR1 MGHDK and CDR2 SYGVNS. This CDR3 has 14 residues. The CDR3 region has the DNA TGTGCCAGCAGTGATTTGAGTTTCCAAGAGACCCAGTACTTC. As protein: CASSDLSFQETQYF.

The chain recombines TRBV18 with TRBJ1-3; D is undetermined. Trimming removed 6 bases from V and 0 bases from J, with 15 bases in between. The CDR3 extends over 16 amino acids. Germline assignment: CDR1 KGHSH and CDR2 LQKENI. The CDR3 protein is CASSTAQVDSGNTIYF. CDR3 DNA: TGTGCCAGCTCCACCGCGCAGGTAGACTCTGGAAACACCATATATTTT. Using reference TRBV18 and TRBJ1-3 for the parts outside the CDR3, the full variable domain is NAGVMQNPRHLVRRRGQEARLRCSPMKGHSHVYWYRQLPEEGLKFMVYLQKENIIDESGMPKERFSAEFPKEGPSILRIQQVVRGDSAAYFCASSTAQVDSGNTIYFGEGSWLTVV.

This clone was observed a few times. The rearrangement links TRBV18 to TRBJ2-1, with D unresolved. Germline V lookup: CDR1 KGHSH, CDR2 LQKENI. The CDR3 is 15 amino acids. The V end was cut by 1 base, the J end by 5 bases, with 12 bases between. This CDR3 reads CASSPRSTPNNEQFF. The DNA of the CDR3 is TGTGCCAGCTCACCACGTTCGACTCCCAACAATGAGCAGTTCTTC.

The chain uses TRBV28 and TRBJ1-5; D is unclear. The CDR3 has 12 residues. Germline lookup yields CDR1 MDHEN and CDR2 SYDVKM. The V and J ends lost 6 bases and 9 bases respectively, with 12 bases between them. The CDR3 loop is CASSSPFGPQHF. The CDR3 DNA follows: TGTGCCAGCAGCAGTCCCTTTGGGCCCCAGCATTTT.

The chain carries TRBV9 and TRBJ2-6, with TRBD1 matching over 8 bases. This CDR3 is built from 19 residues. With V trimmed by 1 base and J by 0 bases, 9 bases remained unmatched. The V gene's germline CDR1 is SGDLS and CDR2 YYNGEE. The CDR3 loop reads CASSVPQGTGSSGANVLTF. The CDR3 nucleotides are TGTGCCAGCAGCGTACCCCAAGGGACAGGCAGCTCTGGGGCCAACGTCCTGACTTTC.

The V call is TRBV2, the J call TRBJ2-2; the D is unclear. The CDR3 has 12 residues. Germline loops: CDR1 SNHLY, CDR2 FYNNEI. In nucleotides, the CDR3 is TGTGCACAACTTCGGAGAACCGGGGAGCTGTTTTTT. The encoded protein is CAQLRRTGELFF.

This chain uses TRBV5-6 with TRBJ2-7, with D possibly being TRBD1 (7 bases). Deletions cut 4 bases from V and 4 bases from J, with 15 bases between. This CDR3 comprises 14 residues. Germline values: CDR1 SGHDT, CDR2 YYEEEE. CDR3 region: CASSGGTDFYEQYF. CDR3 nucleotide sequence: TGTGCCAGCAGCGGGGGGACAGACTTTTACGAGCAGTACTTC.

This clone was detected only once. The J gene is TRBJ2-7, the V gene TRBV7-7, with TRBD1 identical over 9 bases. Germline trimming cut 1 base from V and 5 bases from J; bases unmatched to any gene: 6. There are 15 residues in the CDR3. Germline-derived CDR1 and CDR2 are SSHAT and FNYEAQ (reference sequence). The CDR3 spells CASSLDRGQSHEQYF. In nucleotides, the CDR3 is TGTGCCAGCAGCTTAGACAGGGGGCAAAGCCACGAGCAGTACTTC.

The gene calls are TRBV5-1 and TRBJ2-3; 7 bases map to TRBD2. Germline-derived CDR1 and CDR2 are SGHRS and YFSETQ. V lost 0 bases, J lost 4 bases, and 8 bases stayed unmatched. This CDR3 has 16 amino acids. The CDR3 loop is CASSLERAGAADTQYF. In nucleotides, the CDR3 is TGCGCCAGCAGCTTGGAGCGGGCGGGAGCGGCAGATACGCAGTATTTT.

This clone was counted a single time. The genes are TRBV14 and TRBJ2-3; 7 bases align to TRBD1. With V trimmed by 4 bases and J by 3 bases, 7 bases remained unmatched. CDR3 length: 15 amino acids. CDR1 and CDR2 (germline): SGHDN, FVKESK. CDR3 loop: CASSPEQGRTDTQYF. DNA for the CDR3: TGTGCCAGCAGCCCAGAACAGGGGCGGACAGATACGCAGTATTTT.

J is TRBJ2-7 and V is TRBV5-1; 8 nucleotides match TRBD1. Losses at the gene ends were 4 bases for V and 5 bases for J; bases not matched to a gene: 14. Germline CDR1 and CDR2: SGHRS and YFSETQ. This CDR3 region has 16 residues. CDR3 sequence: CASSQDTGGWYDEQYF. Written as DNA, the CDR3 is TGCGCCAGCAGCCAGGATACAGGGGGATGGTATGACGAGCAGTACTTC.

Concerning this clone: The junction does not match germline at one end; this may be a read error. The chain employs TRBV7-7 and TRBJ2-2, with D hard to call. Germline CDR1 SSHAT, CDR2 FNYEAQ (reference sequence). The CDR3 is 15 residues long. CDR3: CASSLLVNQAGELFF. Written as DNA, the CDR3 is TGTGCTAGCAGCTTATTAGTAAATCAGGCCGGGGAGCTGTTTTTT.

The chain recombines TRBV27 with TRBJ2-5; TRBD1 agrees at 8 bases. The J call may be mistaken, given a closer DNA end match to TRBJ2-7. The CDR3 spans 15 residues. Germline CDR1 reads MNHEY; CDR2 reads SMNVEV (reference sequence). The CDR3 region has the DNA TGTGCCAGCAACCTTCGGGCAGGGGGCAACTACGAGCAGTACTTC. Translating gives CASNLRAGGNYEQYF.

The chain uses TRBV5-1 and TRBJ1-6; D not resolved. CDR3 length: 15 amino acids. From germline, CDR1 is SGHRS and CDR2 YFSETQ. The ends were cut back, 0 bases at V and 4 bases at J, with 8 bases in the middle. For the CDR3, the DNA is TGCGCCAGCAGCTTGGACGGTTTTTATAATTCACCCCTCCACTTT. This translates into CASSLDGFYNSPLHF.